The 7 T cell receptor beta chains reported below all come from one sample, sequenced in a study of Ad26.COV2.S vaccination and SARS-CoV-2 variants. Sequencing was performed with immunoSEQ multiplex PCR; in TCRdb, only in-frame clones are kept and a portion is missing. This table has over 100,000 clones, around 80% appearing once. This specimen consisted of peripheral blood, obtained after recovery from COVID-19. The receptors stem from a human donor who had recovered from COVID-19.

The chain carries TRBV3-1 (or the pseudogene TRBV3-2) and TRBJ2-7; TRBD1 agrees at 8 bases. After removal of 0 bases from V and 5 bases from J, the junction contained 12 bases not matched to a gene. The CDR3 is 17 residues long. Germline-derived CDR1 and CDR2 are LGHDT and YNNKEL (reference sequence). CDR3 sequence: CASSQEERTGKIHEQYF. The DNA for the CDR3 is TGTGCCAGCAGCCAAGAGGAACGGACAGGGAAAATCCACGAGCAGTACTTC.

This chain uses TRBV2 with TRBJ2-1; no reliable D call. CDR1 SNHLY and CDR2 FYNNEI come from the germline V gene. The CDR3 consists of 13 residues. V lost 4 bases to trimming and J lost 5 bases, with 9 bases between them. CDR3 amino acids: CASSVEGHNEQFF. The CDR3 DNA sequence: TGTGCCAGCAGTGTGGAAGGACACAATGAGCAGTTCTTC. The variable domain in full, completed from reference TRBV2 and TRBJ2-1, reads EPEVTQTPSHQVTQMGQEVILRCVPISNHLYFYWYRQILGQKVEFLVSFYNNEISEKSEIFDDQFSVERPDGSNFTLKIRSTKLEDSAMYFCASSVEGHNEQFFGPGTRLTVL.

The rearrangement uses TRBV7-9 and TRBJ1-2; 10 bases are shared with TRBD1. This CDR3 contains 15 residues. V was pared by 5 bases and J by 6 bases, with 9 bases of the junction left unmatched. Germline V gene data show CDR1 as SEHNR and CDR2 as FQNEAQ (reference sequence). CDR3 sequence: CASSALGQGIDGYTF. The CDR3 DNA sequence: TGTGCCAGCAGCGCTCTGGGACAGGGGATCGATGGCTACACCTTC.

This clone was seen only a few times. The chain has TRBV4-2 and TRBJ2-3; 11 nucleotides line up with TRBD2. The CDR3 totals 22 residues. Germline V gives CDR1 LGHNA, CDR2 YNFKEQ. The V gene end was trimmed by 1 base and the J gene end by 0 bases; junction bases not matched to a gene: 18. CDR3 in DNA: TGTGCCAGCAGCCAAGTTCCCCTATGGCTAGCGGGGGGTGAAACTAGCACAGATACGCAGTATTTT. Translating gives CASSQVPLWLAGGETSTDTQYF.

Points on this clone: Other DNA sequences from this sample encode an identical CDR3 as well. This chain joins TRBV3-1 (or the pseudogene TRBV3-2) and TRBJ2-2; 7 bases line up with TRBD2. V was pared by 0 bases and J by 5 bases, with 12 bases of the junction left unmatched. Looked up from germline, CDR1 is LGHDT and CDR2 is YNNKEL (reference sequence). The CDR3 is made up of 18 amino acids. The CDR3 DNA is TGTGCCAGCAGCCAAGAAGGTGCGAGTGGGGGGGGTACCGGGGAGCTGTTTTTT. Protein product: CASSQEGASGGGTGELFF.

Sample share makes this clone medium-sized (0.01 to 0.1%). The rearrangement joins TRBV28 to TRBJ2-7, with TRBD1 matching over 7 bases. Unmatched junction bases numbered 4, after V lost 5 bases and J lost 3 bases. Germline V gives CDR1 MDHEN, CDR2 SYDVKM. This CDR3 contains 13 residues. The DNA for the CDR3 is TGTGCCAGCAGTGTGGACAGGTACTACGAGCAGTACTTC. It specifies CASSVDRYYEQYF. Supplemented by reference TRBV28 and TRBJ2-7, the full variable domain reads DVKVTQSSRYLVKRTGEKVFLECVQDMDHENMFWYRQDPGLGLRLIYFSYDVKMKEKGDIPEGYSVSREKKERFSLILESASTNQTSMYLCASSVDRYYEQYFGPGTRLTVT.

V is TRBV9 and J is TRBJ2-1; TRBD1 agrees at 8 bases. This CDR3 is 15 amino acids long. CDR1 and CDR2 from the germline V gene are SGDLS and YYNGEE. The V and J ends lost 0 bases and 2 bases, in that order; junction bases with no gene match: 1. CDR3: CASSVAGQAYNEQFF. CDR3 in DNA: TGTGCCAGCAGCGTAGCGGGACAGGCCTACAATGAGCAGTTCTTC.